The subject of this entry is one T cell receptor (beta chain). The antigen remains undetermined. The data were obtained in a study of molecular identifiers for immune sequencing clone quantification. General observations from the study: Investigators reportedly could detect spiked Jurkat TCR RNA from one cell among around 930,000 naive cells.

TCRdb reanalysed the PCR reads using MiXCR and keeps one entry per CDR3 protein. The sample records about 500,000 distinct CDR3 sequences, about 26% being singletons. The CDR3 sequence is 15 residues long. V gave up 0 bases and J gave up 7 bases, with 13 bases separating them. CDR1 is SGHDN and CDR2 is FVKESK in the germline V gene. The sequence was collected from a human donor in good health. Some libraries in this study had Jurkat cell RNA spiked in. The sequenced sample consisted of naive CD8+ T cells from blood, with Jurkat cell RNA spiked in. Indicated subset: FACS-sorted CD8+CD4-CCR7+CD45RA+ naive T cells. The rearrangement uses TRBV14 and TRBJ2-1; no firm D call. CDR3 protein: CASSQELNYANEQFF. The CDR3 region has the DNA TGTGCCAGCAGCCAAGAACTAAACTACGCTAATGAGCAGTTCTTC. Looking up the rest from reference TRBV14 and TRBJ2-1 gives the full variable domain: EAGVTQFPSHSVIEKGQTVTLRCDPISGHDNLYWYRRVMGKEIKFLLHFVKESKQDESGMPNNRFLAERTGGTYSTLKVQPAELEDSGVYFCASSQELNYANEQFFGPGTRLTVL.